The 23 T cell receptor beta chains given below trace back to one sample, sequenced in a study of T cell responses to AZD1222 COVID-19 vaccine. The table came from immunoSEQ multiplex PCR; TCRdb's copy has only in-frame clones and leaves some out. This sample has 95,000 to 150,000 clones, with 75% to 90% found just once. Source: peripheral blood, taken on day 0 of AZD1222 vaccination. These receptors were obtained from an adult in good health.

The chain links TRBV18 to TRBJ2-2; a weak D match, TRBD1 (6 bases). The V gene lost 3 bases and the J gene lost 4 bases, with 15 bases spanning the gap. CDR3 length equals 16 residues. CDR1 is KGHSH, CDR2 LQKENI, per germline. CDR3 residues: CASSPRQGSSTGELFF. The CDR3, as DNA: TGTGCCAGCTCACCTCGGCAGGGGAGTAGCACCGGGGAGCTGTTTTTT.

The gene calls are TRBV5-4 and TRBJ1-1; 8 nucleotides line up with TRBD1. Germline V gene lookup returns CDR1 SGHNT and CDR2 YYREEE (reference sequence). V gave up 3 bases and J gave up 11 bases; unmatched junction bases: 3. The CDR3 consists of 11 residues. This CDR3 reads CASSSTGAAFF. DNA for the CDR3: TGTGCCAGCAGCTCGACAGGGGCCGCTTTCTTT.

In its sample, this clone was seen once. The rearrangement uses TRBV5-1 and TRBJ1-3, with TRBD1 identical over 12 bases. The length of the CDR3 is 15 residues. The germline CDR1 and CDR2 sequences are SGHRS and YFSETQ. V trimming: 4 bases; J trimming: 2 bases; junction bases outside the gene matches: 1. This CDR3 reads CASSRDRGPGNTIYF. Here the CDR3 DNA reads TGCGCCAGCAGCCGGGACAGGGGGCCTGGAAACACCATATATTTT.

The chain joins TRBV29-1 to TRBJ2-6, with D possibly TRBD1 on 5 matching bases. Germline lookup yields CDR1 SQVTM and CDR2 ANQGSEA. There are 14 residues in the CDR3. Trimming pared 6 bases from V and 0 bases from J, leaving 9 bases between. The CDR3 protein is CSVLGASGANVLTF. The CDR3 DNA reads TGCAGCGTCCTAGGGGCCTCTGGGGCCAACGTCCTGACTTTC.

The rearrangement uses TRBV28 and TRBJ2-1, with TRBD2 matching over 7 bases. V was pared by 6 bases and J by 6 bases, with 8 bases of the junction left unmatched. CDR1 and CDR2 (germline): MDHEN, SYDVKM. The CDR3 runs 14 residues. The CDR3 region is CASRPGLPLNEQFF. The CDR3, as DNA: TGTGCCAGCAGGCCGGGACTACCCCTCAATGAGCAGTTCTTC.

The chain carries TRBV15 and TRBJ2-3, with TRBD2 identical over 8 bases. Germline trimming cut 1 base from V and 0 bases from J; bases unmatched to any gene: 9. In germline, CDR1 is LNHNV, CDR2 YYDKDF (reference sequence). The CDR3 totals 18 residues. As DNA, the CDR3 is TGTGCCACCAGCAGAGGTGCGGCGAGCGGGAGTAGCACAGATACGCAGTATTTT. Translation: CATSRGAASGSSTDTQYF.

The chain is built from TRBV19 and TRBJ1-2; a weak D match, TRBD1 (6 bases). The V gene lost 3 bases and the J gene lost 7 bases, with 9 bases spanning the gap. This CDR3 has 12 amino acids. Looked up from germline, CDR1 is LNHDA and CDR2 is SQIVND (reference sequence). Here the CDR3 reads CASSISGAGYTF. For the CDR3, the DNA is TGTGCCAGTAGTATTTCAGGGGCTGGCTACACCTTC.

CDR3 residues: CASSSRTQTGYNEQFF. The DNA of the CDR3 is TGCGCCAGCAGCAGCCGGACCCAGACTGGGTACAATGAGCAGTTCTTC. The rearrangement links TRBV5-1 to TRBJ2-1; D gene ambiguous. The V end was cut by 4 bases, the J end by 4 bases, with 18 bases between. The CDR3 has 16 residues. The germline gives CDR1 SGHRS, CDR2 YFSETQ.

The V gene is TRBV7-3, the J gene TRBJ2-1; TRBD2 agrees at 8 bases. J lost 6 bases, V lost 4 bases, and 8 bases had no gene match. The CDR3 is 15 amino acids. Germline assignment: CDR1 SGHTA and CDR2 FQGTGA. The CDR3 DNA sequence: TGTGCCAGCAGCTCCCCGGGGCGGGGGGTCAATGAGCAGTTCTTC. This codes for CASSSPGRGVNEQFF.

Only a few counts were recorded for this clone. The rearrangement links TRBV5-1 to TRBJ2-7; 9 nucleotides agree with TRBD1. Germline values: CDR1 SGHRS, CDR2 YFSETQ. The CDR3 has 13 amino acids. Germline trimming cut 8 bases from V and 0 bases from J; bases unmatched to any gene: 3. The CDR3 spells CASGQGSSYEQYF. Written as DNA, the CDR3 is TGCGCCAGTGGACAGGGGAGCTCCTACGAGCAGTACTTC.

The chain has TRBV6-5 and TRBJ1-2, with TRBD1 as a possible D gene (6 bases). V was trimmed by 6 bases and J by 4 bases, leaving 15 bases between them. The length of the CDR3 is 14 residues. Germline V gene data show CDR1 as MNHEY and CDR2 as SVGAGI. The CDR3: CASRPTGIVYGYTF. CDR3 in DNA: TGTGCCAGCAGACCTACAGGGATTGTCTATGGCTACACCTTC.

The J gene is TRBJ2-5, the V gene TRBV7-3; D remains unclear. V lost 4 bases and J lost 3, with 12 bases in between. This CDR3 region has 14 residues. Germline loops: CDR1 SGHTA, CDR2 FQGTGA. The CDR3 nucleotides read TGTGCCAGCAGCTCGTGGGCTAGAGAAGAGACCCAGTACTTC. Encoded protein: CASSSWAREETQYF.

The V and J genes are TRBV5-4 and TRBJ1-2; TRBD1 aligns across 9 bases. After removal of 1 base from V and 5 bases from J, the junction contained 6 bases not matched to a gene. The CDR3 sequence is 15 residues long. Germline CDR1 and CDR2: SGHNT and YYREEE (reference sequence). CDR3 DNA sequence: TGTGCCAGCAGCTTGTGGGGACAGGGCCGGTATGGCTACACCTTC. Its translation: CASSLWGQGRYGYTF.

The genes are TRBV19 and TRBJ1-1, with TRBD1 identical over 8 bases. The J segment lost 1 base and the V segment lost 5 bases, leaving 3 bases of the junction unmatched. The CDR3 is made up of 14 amino acids. Per germline, CDR1 LNHDA and CDR2 SQIVND (reference sequence). CDR3 bases: TGTGCCAGTAGTCAGACAGGGGCGAACACTGAAGCTTTCTTT. Translating it yields CASSQTGANTEAFF.

This chain uses TRBV28 with TRBJ1-5, with D uncertain. The V and J ends lost 3 bases and 8 bases respectively, with 8 bases between them. The CDR3 spans 12 residues. Germline loops: CDR1 MDHEN, CDR2 SYDVKM. DNA of the CDR3: TGTGCCAGCAGTTTGGTTCGGGAGCCCCAGCATTTT. It encodes CASSLVREPQHF.

The gene calls are TRBV5-1 and TRBJ2-5, with 7 bases aligning to TRBD2. Germline V gene sequence: CDR1 SGHRS, CDR2 YFSETQ. The V segment lost 3 bases and the J segment 7 bases; nucleotides outside the gene matches: 15. This CDR3 is 16 amino acids long. CDR3 loop: CASSSSGGSFEGTQYF. In nucleotides, the CDR3 is TGCGCCAGCAGCTCAAGCGGCGGGAGTTTTGAAGGGACCCAGTACTTC.

This chain connects TRBV6-5 to TRBJ1-1; no firm D call. Germline lookup yields CDR1 MNHEY and CDR2 SVGAGI. Trimming left V 6 bases short and J 9 bases short, with 11 bases between. The CDR3 has 11 residues. The CDR3 DNA reads as TGTGCCAGCAGGTCGACAACTCAAGCTTTCTTT. Translated, it gives CASRSTTQAFF.

This clone was counted only a few times. The rearrangement joins TRBV7-9 to TRBJ2-3; 13 bases are a match to TRBD2. Germline CDR1 SEHNR, CDR2 FQNEAQ (reference sequence). The CDR3 length is 16 residues. After removal of 6 bases from V and 6 bases from J, the junction contained 9 bases not matched to a gene. CDR3 bases: TGTGCCAGCAGTGGCGGACTAGCGGGAGATAGGGATACGCAGTATTTT. It is translated as CASSGGLAGDRDTQYF. The full variable domain, its missing parts supplied by reference TRBV7-9 and TRBJ2-3, is DTGVSQNPRHKITKRGQNVTFRCDPISEHNRLYWYRQTLGQGPEFLTYFQNEAQLEKSRLLSDRFSAERPKGSFSTLEIQRTEQGDSAMYLCASSGGLAGDRDTQYFGPGTRLTVL.

The chain is built from TRBV7-9 and TRBJ2-3; 8 nucleotides align to TRBD2. Germline CDR1 is SEHNR and CDR2 is FQNEAQ (reference sequence). This CDR3 is built from 14 residues. After removal of 6 bases from V and 3 bases from J, the junction contained 5 bases not matched to a gene. This CDR3 reads CASSRAGATDTQYF. CDR3 coding DNA: TGTGCCAGCAGTCGAGCGGGAGCAACAGATACGCAGTATTTT.

The chain links TRBV29-1 to TRBJ1-1; D is ambiguous. The length of the CDR3 is 13 residues. Germline-derived CDR1 and CDR2 are SQVTM and ANQGSEA. Deletions cut 1 base from V and 1 base from J, with 7 bases between. This CDR3 reads CSVEVLPNTEAFF. CDR3 DNA: TGCAGCGTTGAAGTCTTACCGAACACTGAAGCTTTCTTT.

The chain joins TRBV6-6 to TRBJ1-5; 10 nucleotides line up with TRBD1. CDR3 length: 16 residues. CDR1 is MNHNY and CDR2 is SVGAGI in the germline V gene (reference sequence). Losses at the gene ends were 2 bases for V and 3 bases for J; bases not matched to a gene: 4. The CDR3 DNA reads as TGTGCCAGCAGTTACCCCGGGACAGGGGTCAATCAGCCCCAGCATTTT. Its protein product is CASSYPGTGVNQPQHF.

The chain has TRBV4-1 and TRBJ1-1; 7 nucleotides match TRBD1. V dropped 3 bases and J dropped 11; count of bases not matched to a gene: 6. Germline lookup yields CDR1 MGHRA and CDR2 YSYEKL. The CDR3 loop spans 12 amino acids. CDR3 nucleotide sequence: TGCGCCAGCAGCCAGGCAGGGGGGTTGGCTTTCTTT. It yields the protein CASSQAGGLAFF.

This chain links TRBV28 with TRBJ2-1, with 10 nucleotides matching TRBD2. The CDR3 sequence is 15 residues long. CDR1 and CDR2 (germline): MDHEN, SYDVKM. Unmatched junction bases numbered 6, after V lost 3 bases and J lost 7 bases. In nucleotides, the CDR3 is TGTGCCAGCAGTTTTGCTAGCGGGAGTAAGAATGAGCAGTTCTTC. Its translation: CASSFASGSKNEQFF.